The 8 T cell receptor beta chains presented below share a single source sample, sequenced in a study of human T cells and chemical hapten exposure. The time point denotes: patch test 2, 6 weeks after DPC sensitization. The treatment is: therapeutic diphenylcyclopropenone sensitization with weekly scalp DPC. Total RNA was extracted from unfractionated whole blood. TCRdb reanalysed the RACE reads using MiXCR and keeps one entry per CDR3 protein. Here the sample spans roughly 42,000 distinct CDR3 sequences, approximately 9.5% being singletons. The source material was whole blood, sampled in connection with sensitization to the hapten diphenylcyclopropenone (DPC). The receptor set was obtained from a woman aged 25 to 39 with alopecia areata. Some clones in this sample may be carry-over from other donors' samples.

This clonotype was counted between two and nine times. The CDR3 reads CASGSFSTDTQYF. The CDR3 region has the DNA TGTGCTAGCGGGTCCTTTAGCACAGATACGCAGTATTTT. This sequence joins TRBV2 and TRBJ2-3, with TRBD2 matching 7 bases. CDR3 length: 13 amino acids. Germline V gene data show CDR1 as SNHLY and CDR2 as FYNNEI.

This clonotype was recorded many times. The gene calls are TRBV4-2 and TRBJ2-7, with 7 bases fitting TRBD1. After removal of 1 base from V and 0 bases from J, the junction contained 3 bases not matched to a gene. This CDR3 is 15 amino acids long. Germline CDR1 is LGHNA and CDR2 is YNFKEQ. CDR3 region: CASSQGPGGSYEQYF. CDR3 sequence (DNA): TGTGCCAGCAGCCAAGGGCCAGGGGGCTCCTACGAGCAGTACTTC.

The V gene is TRBV6-6, the J gene TRBJ1-6; D is ambiguous. The V end lost 5 bases, the J end lost 5 bases, and 16 bases lay between the germline ends. The CDR3 extends over 16 amino acids. CDR1 and CDR2 (germline): MNHNY, SVGAGI (reference sequence). CDR3 nucleotide sequence: TGTGCCAGCAGTCCGGGGTACCAACACGATAATTCACCCCTCCACTTT. The encoded protein is CASSPGYQHDNSPLHF.

This clonotype was recorded at least ten times. This chain joins TRBV12-3 or TRBV12-4 and TRBJ2-2, with D perhaps matching TRBD2 (6 bases). With 5 bases removed from V and 8 bases from J, the gap between germline ends came to 15 bases. The CDR3 contains 14 residues. The CDR3 region is CASSGGKGVGELFF. In DNA form, the CDR3 reads TGTGCCAGCAGTGGAGGGAAGGGCGTAGGGGAGCTGTTTTTT.

Comments on this clonotype: This could be a read error, since a much larger clone is one nucleotide away. J is TRBJ1-5 and V is TRBV4-1; TRBD1 matches at 7 bases. This CDR3 is built from 16 residues. In germline, CDR1 is MGHRA, CDR2 YSYEKL. The ends lost 0 bases at V and 6 bases at J; junction bases unmatched: 8. This CDR3 reads CASSQDENRGIQPQHF. CDR3 coding DNA: TGCGCCAGCAGCCAAGATGAAAACAGGGGAATTCAGCCCCAGCATTTT.

There are many counts of this clonotype. The rearrangement uses TRBV28 and TRBJ2-5; perhaps D is TRBD1 or TRBD2 (5 bases each). Trimming removed 4 bases from V and 2 bases from J, with 11 bases in between. The CDR3 contains 14 residues. Germline assignment: CDR1 MDHEN and CDR2 SYDVKM. The chain's CDR3 is CASSSGAEQETQYF. As DNA, the CDR3 is TGTGCCAGCAGTTCCGGGGCCGAACAAGAGACCCAGTACTTC. The complete variable domain, with remaining parts taken from reference TRBV28 and TRBJ2-5, reads DVKVTQSSRYLVKRTGEKVFLECVQDMDHENMFWYRQDPGLGLRLIYFSYDVKMKEKGDIPEGYSVSREKKERFSLILESASTNQTSMYLCASSSGAEQETQYFGPGTRLLVL.

The chain has TRBV12-5 and TRBJ2-1, with 11 bases identical to TRBD2. This CDR3 contains 20 residues. CDR1 and CDR2 from the germline V gene are LGHNT and FRNRAP. The J segment lost 2 bases and the V segment lost 2 bases, leaving 14 bases of the junction unmatched. CDR3 protein: CASGLSSLAGGRRAYNEQFF. Here the CDR3 DNA reads TGTGCTAGTGGTTTGTCTTCTCTAGCGGGGGGCCGAAGAGCCTACAATGAGCAGTTCTTC.

This clonotype was seen a few times. The gene calls are TRBV5-1 and TRBJ2-7, with D unresolved. The CDR3 is made up of 14 amino acids. The germline V gene has CDR1 SGHRS and CDR2 YFSETQ. V was cut by 1 base and J by 1 base, with 9 bases left in between. The DNA of the CDR3 is TGCGCCAGCAGCTTGCTTCTTCGGTCCTACGAGCAGTACTTC. It translates to CASSLLLRSYEQYF.